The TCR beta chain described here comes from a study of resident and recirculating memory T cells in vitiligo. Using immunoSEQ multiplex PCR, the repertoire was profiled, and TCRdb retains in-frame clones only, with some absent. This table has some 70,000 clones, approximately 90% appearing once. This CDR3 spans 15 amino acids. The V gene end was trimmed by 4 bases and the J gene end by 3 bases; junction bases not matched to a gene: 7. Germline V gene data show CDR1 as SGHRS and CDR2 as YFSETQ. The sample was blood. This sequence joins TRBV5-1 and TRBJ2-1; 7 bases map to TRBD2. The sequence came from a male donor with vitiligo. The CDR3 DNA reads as TGCGCCAGCAGCGCGGGAGTCGGCCGCTACAATGAGCAGTTCTTC. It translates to CASSAGVGRYNEQFF.